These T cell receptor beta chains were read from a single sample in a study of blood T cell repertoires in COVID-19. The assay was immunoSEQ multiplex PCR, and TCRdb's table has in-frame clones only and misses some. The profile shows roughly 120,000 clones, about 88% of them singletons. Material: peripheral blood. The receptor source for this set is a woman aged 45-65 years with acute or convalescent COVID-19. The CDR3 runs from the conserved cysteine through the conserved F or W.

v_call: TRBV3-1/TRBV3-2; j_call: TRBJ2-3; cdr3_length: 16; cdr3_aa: CASSPLAGVSSDTQYF
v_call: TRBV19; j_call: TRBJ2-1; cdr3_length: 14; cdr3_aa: CASAGQDRYNEQFF
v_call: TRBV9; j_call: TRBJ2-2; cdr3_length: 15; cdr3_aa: CASTPGQGEPGELFF
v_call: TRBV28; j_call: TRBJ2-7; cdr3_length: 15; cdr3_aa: CASSKPGQASYEQYF
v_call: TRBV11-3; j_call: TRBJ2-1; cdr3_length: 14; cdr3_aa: CASSSTSGRAEQFF
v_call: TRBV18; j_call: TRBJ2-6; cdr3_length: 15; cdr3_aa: CASSATGIGANVLTF
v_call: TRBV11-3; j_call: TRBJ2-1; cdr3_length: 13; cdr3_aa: CASSLGASGFQFF
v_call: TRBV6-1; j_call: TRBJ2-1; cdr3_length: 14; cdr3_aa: CASSGRDRGNEQFF
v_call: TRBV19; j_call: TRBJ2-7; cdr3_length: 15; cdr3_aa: CASRADHISSYEQYF
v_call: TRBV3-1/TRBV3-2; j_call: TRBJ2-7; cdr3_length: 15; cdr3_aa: CASSGTGALTYEQYF
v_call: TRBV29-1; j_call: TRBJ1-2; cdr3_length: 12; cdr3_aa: CSVAAGRLGYTF
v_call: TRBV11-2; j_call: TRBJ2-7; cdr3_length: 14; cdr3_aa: CASSPGNRHYEQYF
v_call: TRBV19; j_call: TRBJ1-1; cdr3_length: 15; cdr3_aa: CASSMSKPRGTEAFF
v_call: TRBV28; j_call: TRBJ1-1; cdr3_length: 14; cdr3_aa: CASRQDRVATEAFF
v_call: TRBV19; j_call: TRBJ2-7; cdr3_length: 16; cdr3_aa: CASSTAGTGPSYEQYF
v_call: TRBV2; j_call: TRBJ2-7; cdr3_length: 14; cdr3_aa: CASSVQGALSEQYF
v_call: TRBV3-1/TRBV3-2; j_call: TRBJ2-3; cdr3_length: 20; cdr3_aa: CASSQDRSGRRPWGTDTQYF
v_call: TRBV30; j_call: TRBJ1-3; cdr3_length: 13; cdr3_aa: CAWNRDSGNTIYF
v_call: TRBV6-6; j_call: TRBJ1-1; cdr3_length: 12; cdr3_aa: CASSRDRTEAFF
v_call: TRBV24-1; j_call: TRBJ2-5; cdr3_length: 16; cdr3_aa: CATSDPTGGGRETQYF
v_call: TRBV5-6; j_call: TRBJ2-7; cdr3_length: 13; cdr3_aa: CASSLEAHRGSDF
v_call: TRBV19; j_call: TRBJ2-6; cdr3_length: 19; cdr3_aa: CASSKESSGANSGANVLTF
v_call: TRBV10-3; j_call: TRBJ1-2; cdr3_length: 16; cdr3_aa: CAISESGGGAGYGYTF